This T cell receptor (beta chain) was found in a study of radiation and T cells in renal cell carcinoma. On the study more broadly: Nephrectomy followed 15 Gy stereotactic body radiation by 4 weeks.

This CDR3 region has 16 residues. The V gene lost 2 bases and the J gene lost 6 bases, with 19 bases spanning the gap. Germline V lookup: CDR1 SGHVS, CDR2 FNYEAQ. Study-wide results and limits: From baseline, blood top tumor clonotypes peaked at 2 weeks post-radiation.

The data were produced by immunoSEQ multiplex PCR, yet TCRdb's version contains in-frame clones alone and is incomplete. This sample has roughly 78,000 clones; over 80% occur once, and the top ten carry about 6%. Stated time point: blood 2 weeks post-SBRT. Treatment indicated: 15 Gy SBRT to primary tumor, nephrectomy 4 weeks later. Radiation-treated patients gave blood at baseline, week 2 and week 4. Clear cell pathology was present in this patient's renal cell carcinoma. Note on this clone: The antigen is undetermined.

The rearrangement links TRBV7-6 to TRBJ1-2; weak D call: TRBD1 (5 bases). This TCR derives from a man aged 55 to 70 with renal cell carcinoma. The sequenced sample was blood, obtained from a patient whose treatment included radiotherapy and nephrectomy. CDR3 DNA: TGTGCCAGCAGCTTATACCACAACGGGGGGGGAGATGGCTACACCTTC. It codes for CASSLYHNGGGDGYTF.